A single sample gave rise to the 29 T cell receptor beta chains below, sequenced in a study of technical replicates of blood from a handful of donors. Using immunoSEQ multiplex PCR, the repertoire was profiled, and TCRdb retains in-frame clones only, with some absent. The sample carries roughly 76,000 clones, around 94% recorded once. The sample taken for sequencing was T cells isolated from PBMCs. All receptors come from a human donor in good health.

This rearrangement joins TRBV5-1 to TRBJ1-4; D is uncertain. CDR1 and CDR2 (germline): SGHRS, YFSETQ. The CDR3 sequence is 13 residues long. Trimming took 0 bases from V and 6 from J, leaving 6 bases between them. The CDR3 reads CASSLDSYEKLFF. Here the CDR3 DNA reads TGCGCCAGCAGCTTGGATTCGTATGAAAAACTGTTTTTT.

This clone has more than one count but fewer than ten. The chain combines TRBV28 with TRBJ1-1; possible D gene TRBD1, 5 bases. Looked up from germline, CDR1 is MDHEN and CDR2 is SYDVKM. Trimming removed 5 bases at V and 4 bases at J, with 8 bases between. The CDR3 sequence is 12 residues long. For the CDR3, the DNA is TGTGCCAGCAGTCAGGGCAGCACTGAAGCTTTCTTT. The encoded protein is CASSQGSTEAFF.

This clone turned up a few times. The V call is TRBV19, the J call TRBJ1-1; 7 bases line up with TRBD1. Trimming took 6 bases from V and 0 from J; bases not matched to a gene: 4. Looked up from germline, CDR1 is LNHDA and CDR2 is SQIVND (reference sequence). The CDR3 covers 14 residues. CDR3 in amino acids: CASRRTGLNTEAFF. CDR3 DNA sequence: TGTGCCAGTAGACGGACAGGCCTGAACACTGAAGCTTTCTTT.

The rearrangement uses TRBV2 and TRBJ1-2; D perhaps matches TRBD1 (5 bases). Germline CDR1 SNHLY, CDR2 FYNNEI. V lost 6 bases, J lost 4 bases, and 12 bases lay in between. The CDR3 spans 13 residues. CDR3 protein: CASSAGLLYGYTF. The CDR3 nucleotides read TGTGCCAGCAGCGCGGGACTGCTCTATGGCTACACCTTC. The whole variable domain, filled in from reference TRBV2 and TRBJ1-2, reads EPEVTQTPSHQVTQMGQEVILRCVPISNHLYFYWYRQILGQKVEFLVSFYNNEISEKSEIFDDQFSVERPDGSNFTLKIRSTKLEDSAMYFCASSAGLLYGYTFGSGTRLTVV.

J is TRBJ2-4 and V is TRBV2; TRBD1 matches at 7 bases. The V and J ends lost 6 bases and 4 bases, in that order; junction bases with no gene match: 9. The CDR3 sequence is 15 residues long. Germline CDR1 and CDR2: SNHLY and FYNNEI. The CDR3 coding sequence is TGTGCCAGCAGGGCGACAGGGACGGCAAAAAACATTCAGTACTTC. Its protein product is CASRATGTAKNIQYF.

For the CDR3, the DNA is TGTGCCAGCACCGTGGACAGGGTGTATGACTACGAGCAGTACTTC. This encodes CASTVDRVYDYEQYF. The rearrangement joins TRBV7-2 to TRBJ2-7; 8 bases are shared with TRBD1. CDR1 and CDR2 (germline): SGHTA, FQGNSA. This CDR3 is built from 15 residues. J lost 3 bases, V lost 7 bases, and 11 bases had no gene match.

V gene TRBV6-5 combines with J gene TRBJ2-7; the D gene is possibly TRBD1 (6 bases). This CDR3 comprises 15 residues. The V and J ends lost 6 bases and 4 bases respectively, with 19 bases between them. Germline V gives CDR1 MNHEY, CDR2 SVGAGI. The CDR3 DNA sequence: TGTGCCAGCAGACCCGGACAGCGGACCGGTTACGAGCAGTACTTC. It is translated as CASRPGQRTGYEQYF.

CDR3: CASSPDRRNEKLFF. CDR3 DNA: TGCGCCAGCAGCCCGGACAGGAGGAATGAAAAACTGTTTTTT. This chain joins TRBV5-1 and TRBJ1-4; 7 nucleotides agree with TRBD1. V was pared by 4 bases and J by 5 bases, with 5 bases of the junction left unmatched. The germline V gene encodes CDR1 SGHRS and CDR2 YFSETQ. CDR3 size: 14 residues.

This chain connects TRBV5-4 to TRBJ1-2; TRBD1 aligns across 9 bases. V shed 1 base and J 5 bases; nucleotides not matched to a gene: 3. This CDR3 has 14 amino acids. Germline CDR1 and CDR2: SGHNT and YYREEE (reference sequence). CDR3: CASSLLDRGYGYTF. The CDR3, as DNA: TGTGCCAGCAGCTTGCTGGACAGGGGTTATGGCTACACCTTC.

J is TRBJ1-1 and V is TRBV7-9; 7 bases line up with TRBD1. CDR3 length: 14 amino acids. Germline assignment: CDR1 SEHNR and CDR2 FQNEAQ (reference sequence). V lost 5 bases to trimming and J lost 7 bases; unmatched junction nucleotides: 10. The CDR3 bases are TGTGCCAGCAGCCTGCGCCGGGACAGTTTTGAAGCTTTCTTT. Translated: CASSLRRDSFEAFF.

The CDR3 DNA sequence: TGTGCCAGCAGCCAATCACCGGGACTAGGGTACGAGCAGTACTTC. Protein sequence: CASSQSPGLGYEQYF. The chain joins TRBV4-2 to TRBJ2-7, with 8 bases that match TRBD2. This CDR3 contains 15 residues. Trimming took 2 bases from V and 4 from J; bases not matched to a gene: 7. In germline, CDR1 is LGHNA, CDR2 YNFKEQ.

The chain uses TRBV28 and TRBJ2-3, with D uncertain. The germline V gene encodes CDR1 MDHEN and CDR2 SYDVKM. The CDR3 is made up of 12 amino acids. The V end was cut by 5 bases, the J end by 6 bases, with 9 bases between. CDR3 sequence (DNA): TGTGCCAGCAGTCAACTACCGGATACGCAGTATTTT. Protein: CASSQLPDTQYF.

The CDR3 nucleotides read TGTGCCAGCAGCCAAAAGAGAGATCAGCCCCAGCATTTT. Its translation is CASSQKRDQPQHF. The chain recombines TRBV7-9 with TRBJ1-5; D gene unclear. This CDR3 is 13 amino acids long. V was shortened by 5 bases and J by 5 bases, with 10 bases between the two germline ends. Germline values: CDR1 SEHNR, CDR2 FQNEAQ (reference sequence).

The CDR3 DNA is TGTGCCAGCAGCCAAGATGTAACTAGCGGGGGCGGCGTGTTCTTC. Translated: CASSQDVTSGGGVFF. The chain carries TRBV4-2 and TRBJ2-1; 11 nucleotides agree with TRBD2. Losses at the gene ends were 0 bases for V and 15 bases for J; bases not matched to a gene: 10. There are 15 residues in the CDR3. CDR1 LGHNA and CDR2 YNFKEQ come from the germline V gene.

The chain employs TRBV5-4 and TRBJ2-6; a weak D match, TRBD1 (6 bases). Germline values: CDR1 SGHNT, CDR2 YYREEE (reference sequence). The V end was cut by 4 bases, the J end by 4 bases, with 9 bases between. The CDR3 is 14 amino acids. The CDR3 sequence is CASSVDRGANVLTF. CDR3 in DNA: TGTGCCAGCAGCGTTGACAGGGGGGCCAACGTCCTGACTTTC.

V is TRBV6-1 and J is TRBJ1-4; 8 bases fit TRBD1. The V and J ends lost 11 bases and 4 bases, in that order; junction bases with no gene match: 6. The CDR3 extends over 13 amino acids. Germline CDR1 MNHNS, CDR2 SASEGT. CDR3 sequence (DNA): TGTGCCGGTCGACAGGGGAGTAATGAAAAACTGTTTTTT. This gives the protein CAGRQGSNEKLFF.

This chain joins TRBV4-1 and TRBJ2-7; a weak D match, TRBD2 (5 bases). Germline lookup yields CDR1 MGHRA and CDR2 YSYEKL. The CDR3 spans 14 residues. V dropped 1 base and J dropped 5 bases, with 12 bases sitting between them. Written as DNA, the CDR3 is TGCGCCAGCAGCCAAGCTTCGTTGAGGGACGAGCAGTACTTC. It is translated as CASSQASLRDEQYF.

The chain employs TRBV9 and TRBJ2-3; a possible D gene is TRBD2 (6 bases). Germline lookup yields CDR1 SGDLS and CDR2 YYNGEE. The CDR3 spans 15 residues. Trimming pared 3 bases from V and 4 bases from J, leaving 15 bases between. CDR3 region: CASSGAGALADTQYF. The CDR3 region has the DNA TGTGCCAGCAGCGGAGCGGGCGCTCTCGCAGATACGCAGTATTTT.

The genes are TRBV19 and TRBJ2-5, with 8 nucleotides matching TRBD1. The CDR3 consists of 13 residues. Germline V gene lookup returns CDR1 LNHDA and CDR2 SQIVND (reference sequence). J lost 5 bases, V lost 3 bases, and 2 bases had no gene match. The CDR3 region is CASSINRGETQYF. CDR3 coding DNA: TGTGCCAGTAGTATTAACAGGGGGGAGACCCAGTACTTC.

The V and J genes are TRBV7-6 and TRBJ2-1; D not certain. The CDR3 contains 13 residues. V was clipped by 5 bases and J by 10 bases, with 15 bases between them. Germline V gives CDR1 SGHVS, CDR2 FNYEAQ. This CDR3 reads CASSPEVGREQFF. Here the CDR3 DNA reads TGTGCCAGCAGCCCAGAGGTGGGTCGGGAGCAGTTCTTC.

This chain links TRBV29-1 with TRBJ2-3, with a weak D call TRBD1 (6 bases). CDR1 SQVTM and CDR2 ANQGSEA come from the germline V gene. The CDR3 is 15 residues long. Trimming took 3 bases from V and 2 from J, leaving 15 bases between them. The CDR3 sequence is CSVEGDKSSTDTQYF. In DNA, the CDR3 is TGCAGCGTTGAGGGGGACAAATCTTCCACAGATACGCAGTATTTT.

This clone occurred once. The chain joins TRBV5-1 to TRBJ1-3, with 7 bases that match TRBD1. The CDR3 has 14 amino acids. In germline, CDR1 is SGHRS, CDR2 YFSETQ. J was trimmed by 4 bases and V by 6 bases; bases with no gene match: 7. This chain's CDR3 is CASKVTGDGNTIYF. Here the CDR3 DNA reads TGCGCCAGCAAGGTAACAGGGGACGGAAACACCATATATTTT.

This clone occurred a few times. The chain uses TRBV14 and TRBJ1-1, with a weak D call TRBD1 (5 bases). The CDR3 runs 14 residues. Trimming left V 1 base short and J 7 bases short, with 13 bases between. Germline V lookup: CDR1 SGHDN, CDR2 FVKESK. CDR3 nucleotide sequence: TGTGCCAGCAGCCAAGCTCCCCCTAGGGGTGAAGCTTTCTTT. This gives the protein CASSQAPPRGEAFF.

For the CDR3, the DNA is TGTGCCAGCAGCTTCAGCTCCTACGAGCAGTACTTC. This codes for CASSFSSYEQYF. V usage is TRBV7-9 and J usage is TRBJ2-7, with D unresolved. The germline V gene encodes CDR1 SEHNR and CDR2 FQNEAQ (reference sequence). Trimming removed 3 bases at V and 0 bases at J, with 3 bases between. The length of the CDR3 is 12 residues.

The chain uses TRBV5-1 and TRBJ2-5, with TRBD1 matching 8 bases. The CDR3 has 15 amino acids. Trimming removed 6 bases from V and 5 bases from J; junction bases left unmatched: 12. Germline values: CDR1 SGHRS, CDR2 YFSETQ. The CDR3 DNA follows: TGCGCCAGCACGACCGGGACAGGTATTACGGAGACCCAGTACTTC. Translation: CASTTGTGITETQYF.

This sequence joins TRBV18 and TRBJ2-3; no firm D call. V shed 2 bases and J shed 3 bases, with 9 bases lying between them. Germline assignment: CDR1 KGHSH and CDR2 LQKENI. The CDR3 runs to 14 residues. The chain's CDR3 is CASSPMADTDTQYF. CDR3 sequence (DNA): TGTGCCAGCTCACCAATGGCAGATACAGATACGCAGTATTTT.

J is TRBJ2-7 and V is TRBV28, with D possibly matching TRBD2 (7 bases). The CDR3 covers 14 residues. V lost 8 bases to trimming and J lost 2 bases, with 16 bases between them. The germline V gene encodes CDR1 MDHEN and CDR2 SYDVKM. CDR3 in DNA: TGTGCCAGCCGGACTGGCGGGGGCCCCTACGAGCAGTACTTC. Translation: CASRTGGGPYEQYF.

V usage is TRBV2 and J usage is TRBJ1-1; D unclear. This CDR3 comprises 14 residues. Per germline, CDR1 SNHLY and CDR2 FYNNEI. V dropped 3 bases and J dropped 6 bases, with 14 bases sitting between them. In DNA, the CDR3 is TGTGCCAGCAGTGAGGGGTACGGGAGCGCTGAAGCTTTCTTT. Its translation: CASSEGYGSAEAFF. Full variable domain (missing parts from reference TRBV2 and TRBJ1-1): EPEVTQTPSHQVTQMGQEVILRCVPISNHLYFYWYRQILGQKVEFLVSFYNNEISEKSEIFDDQFSVERPDGSNFTLKIRSTKLEDSAMYFCASSEGYGSAEAFFGQGTRLTVV.

The rearrangement links TRBV5-1 to TRBJ2-3; D is unclear. Germline V gives CDR1 SGHRS, CDR2 YFSETQ. The CDR3 consists of 11 residues. V was pared by 5 bases and J by 4 bases, with 5 bases between. The CDR3 is CASSLSDTQYF. DNA of the CDR3: TGCGCCAGCAGTTTATCAGATACGCAGTATTTT.